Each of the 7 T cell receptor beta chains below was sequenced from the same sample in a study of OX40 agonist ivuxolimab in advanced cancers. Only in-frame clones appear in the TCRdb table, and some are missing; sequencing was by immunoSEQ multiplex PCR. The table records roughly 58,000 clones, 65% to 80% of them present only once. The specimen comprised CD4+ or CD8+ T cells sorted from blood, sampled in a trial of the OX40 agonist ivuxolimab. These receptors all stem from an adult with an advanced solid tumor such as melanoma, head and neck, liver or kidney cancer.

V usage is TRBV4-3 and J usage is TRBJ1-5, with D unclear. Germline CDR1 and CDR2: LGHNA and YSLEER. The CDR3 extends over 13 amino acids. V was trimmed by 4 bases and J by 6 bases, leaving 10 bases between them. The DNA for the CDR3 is TGCGCCAGCAGCCCCGGCCGGTTTCAGCCCCAGCATTTT. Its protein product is CASSPGRFQPQHF.

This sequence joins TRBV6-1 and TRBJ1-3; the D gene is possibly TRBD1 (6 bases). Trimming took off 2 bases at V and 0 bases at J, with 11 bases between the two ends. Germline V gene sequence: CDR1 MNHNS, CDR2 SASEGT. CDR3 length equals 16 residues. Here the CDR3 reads CASSELRGTSGNTIYF. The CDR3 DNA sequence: TGTGCCAGCAGTGAACTGAGGGGGACCTCTGGAAACACCATATATTTT.

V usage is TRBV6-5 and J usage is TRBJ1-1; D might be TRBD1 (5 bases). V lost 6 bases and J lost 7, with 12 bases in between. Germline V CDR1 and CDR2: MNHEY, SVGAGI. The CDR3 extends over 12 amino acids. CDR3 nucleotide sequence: TGTGCCAGCAGGACCGTTGACAGTGAAGCTTTCTTT. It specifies CASRTVDSEAFF.

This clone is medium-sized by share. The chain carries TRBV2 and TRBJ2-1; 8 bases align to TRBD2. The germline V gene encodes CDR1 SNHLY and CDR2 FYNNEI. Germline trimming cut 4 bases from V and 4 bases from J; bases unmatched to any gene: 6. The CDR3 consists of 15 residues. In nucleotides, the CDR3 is TGTGCCAGCAGTGCAGGTACTAGCGGTTACAATGAGCAGTTCTTC. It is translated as CASSAGTSGYNEQFF.

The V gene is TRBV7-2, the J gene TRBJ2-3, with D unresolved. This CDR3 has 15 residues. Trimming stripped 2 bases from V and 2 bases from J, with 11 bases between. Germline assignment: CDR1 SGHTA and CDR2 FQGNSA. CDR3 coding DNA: TGTGCCAGCAGCTTAACGACTTACGCCACAGATACGCAGTATTTT. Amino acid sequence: CASSLTTYATDTQYF.

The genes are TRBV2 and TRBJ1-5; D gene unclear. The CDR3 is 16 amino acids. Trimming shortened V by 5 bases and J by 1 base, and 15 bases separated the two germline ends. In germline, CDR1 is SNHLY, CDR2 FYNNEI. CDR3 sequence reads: CASSYPFIGSNQPQHF. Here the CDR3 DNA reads TGTGCCAGCAGTTATCCTTTTATCGGGAGCAATCAGCCCCAGCATTTT.

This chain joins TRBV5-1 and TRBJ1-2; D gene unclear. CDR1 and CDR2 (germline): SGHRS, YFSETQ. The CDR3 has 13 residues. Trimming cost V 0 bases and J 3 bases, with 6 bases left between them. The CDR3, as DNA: TGCGCCAGCAGCTTGGGGCAGTACTATGGCTACACCTTC. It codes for CASSLGQYYGYTF.